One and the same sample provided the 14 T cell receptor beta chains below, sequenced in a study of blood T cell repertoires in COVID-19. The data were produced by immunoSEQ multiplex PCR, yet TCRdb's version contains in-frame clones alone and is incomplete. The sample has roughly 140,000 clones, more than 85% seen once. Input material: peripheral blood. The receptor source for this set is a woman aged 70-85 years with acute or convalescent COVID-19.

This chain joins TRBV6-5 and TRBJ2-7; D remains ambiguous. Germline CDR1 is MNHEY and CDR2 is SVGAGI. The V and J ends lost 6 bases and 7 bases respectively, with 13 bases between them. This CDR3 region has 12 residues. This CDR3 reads CASRTRLWEQYF. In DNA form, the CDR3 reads TGTGCCAGCAGAACGAGGCTGTGGGAGCAGTACTTC.

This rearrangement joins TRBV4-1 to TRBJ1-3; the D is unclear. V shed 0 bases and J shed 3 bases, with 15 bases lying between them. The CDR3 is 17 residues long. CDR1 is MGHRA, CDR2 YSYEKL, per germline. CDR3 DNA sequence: TGCGCCAGCAGCCAAGACCCGCCAGATTCTCTTGGAAACACCATATATTTT. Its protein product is CASSQDPPDSLGNTIYF.

This CDR3 is CAATGPGSNYGYTF. For the CDR3, the DNA is TGTGCCGCAACCGGTCCAGGGTCTAACTATGGCTACACCTTC. This rearrangement joins TRBV30 to TRBJ1-2; tentative D call: TRBD1 (5 bases). The CDR3 is 14 amino acids. V lost 8 bases and J 0 bases, leaving 16 bases between the germline ends. CDR1 GTSNPN and CDR2 SVGIG come from the germline V gene (reference sequence).

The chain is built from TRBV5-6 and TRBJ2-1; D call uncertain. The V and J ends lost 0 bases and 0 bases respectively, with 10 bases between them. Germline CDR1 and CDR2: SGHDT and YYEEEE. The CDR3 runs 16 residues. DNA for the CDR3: TGTGCCAGCAGCTTGGCCGCCCCAGGCTCCTACAATGAGCAGTTCTTC. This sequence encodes CASSLAAPGSYNEQFF.

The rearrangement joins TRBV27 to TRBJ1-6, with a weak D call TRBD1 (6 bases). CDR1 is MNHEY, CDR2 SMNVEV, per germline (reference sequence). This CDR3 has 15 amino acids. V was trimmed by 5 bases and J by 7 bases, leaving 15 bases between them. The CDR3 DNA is TGTGCCAGCAGTCTCCCCCCAGGGGTGAATTCACCCCTCCACTTT. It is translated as CASSLPPGVNSPLHF.

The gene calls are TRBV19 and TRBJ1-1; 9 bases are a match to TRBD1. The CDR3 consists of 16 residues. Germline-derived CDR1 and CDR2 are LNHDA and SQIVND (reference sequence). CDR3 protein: CACSTTRQGDQSEAFF. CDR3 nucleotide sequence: TGTGCATGCTCGACGACCCGACAGGGGGATCAGTCTGAAGCTTTCTTT.

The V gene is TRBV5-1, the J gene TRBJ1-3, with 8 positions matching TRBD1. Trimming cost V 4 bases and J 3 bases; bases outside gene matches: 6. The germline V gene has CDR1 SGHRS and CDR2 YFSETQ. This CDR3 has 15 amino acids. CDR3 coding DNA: TGCGCCAGCAGCACCCAGGGGGCGGGTGGAAACACCATATATTTT. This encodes CASSTQGAGGNTIYF.

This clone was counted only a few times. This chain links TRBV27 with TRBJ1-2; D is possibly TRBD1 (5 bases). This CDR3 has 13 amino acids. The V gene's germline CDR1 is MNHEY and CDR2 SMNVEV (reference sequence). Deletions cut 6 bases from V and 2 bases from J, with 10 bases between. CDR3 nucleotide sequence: TGTGCCAGCAGGAAGGGGTTAAACTATGGCTACACCTTC. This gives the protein CASRKGLNYGYTF.

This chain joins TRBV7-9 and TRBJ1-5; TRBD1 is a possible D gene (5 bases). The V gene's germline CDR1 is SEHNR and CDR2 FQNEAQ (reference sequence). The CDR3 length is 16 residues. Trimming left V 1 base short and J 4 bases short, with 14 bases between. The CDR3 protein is CASSLVAGRANQPQHF. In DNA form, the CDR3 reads TGTGCCAGCAGCTTAGTGGCAGGGAGGGCTAATCAGCCCCAGCATTTT. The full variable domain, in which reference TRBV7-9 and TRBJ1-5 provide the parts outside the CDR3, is DTGVSQNPRHKITKRGQNVTFRCDPISEHNRLYWYRQTLGQGPEFLTYFQNEAQLEKSRLLSDRFSAERPKGSFSTLEIQRTEQGDSAMYLCASSLVAGRANQPQHFGDGTRLSIL.

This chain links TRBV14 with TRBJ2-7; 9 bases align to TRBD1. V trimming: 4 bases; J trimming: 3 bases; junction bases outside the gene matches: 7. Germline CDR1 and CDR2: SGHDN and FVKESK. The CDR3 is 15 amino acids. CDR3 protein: CASSRAGTGYYEQYF. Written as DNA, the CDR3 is TGTGCCAGCAGCCGGGCCGGGACAGGGTACTACGAGCAGTACTTC.

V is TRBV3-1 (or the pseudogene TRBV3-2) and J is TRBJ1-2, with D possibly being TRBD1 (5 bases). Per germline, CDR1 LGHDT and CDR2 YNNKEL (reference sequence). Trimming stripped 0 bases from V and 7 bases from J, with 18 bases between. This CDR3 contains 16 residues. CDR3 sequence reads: CASSQDGRGGQSGYTF. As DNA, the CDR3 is TGTGCCAGCAGCCAAGATGGTCGGGGGGGTCAAAGTGGCTACACCTTC.

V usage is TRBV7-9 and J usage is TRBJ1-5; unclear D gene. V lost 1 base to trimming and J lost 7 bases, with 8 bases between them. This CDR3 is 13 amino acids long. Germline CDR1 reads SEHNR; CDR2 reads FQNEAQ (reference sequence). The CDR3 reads CASSLGALQPQHF. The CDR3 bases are TGTGCCAGCAGCTTAGGCGCGTTACAGCCCCAGCATTTT. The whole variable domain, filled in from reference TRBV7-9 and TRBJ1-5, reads DTGVSQNPRHKITKRGQNVTFRCDPISEHNRLYWYRQTLGQGPEFLTYFQNEAQLEKSRLLSDRFSAERPKGSFSTLEIQRTEQGDSAMYLCASSLGALQPQHFGDGTRLSIL.

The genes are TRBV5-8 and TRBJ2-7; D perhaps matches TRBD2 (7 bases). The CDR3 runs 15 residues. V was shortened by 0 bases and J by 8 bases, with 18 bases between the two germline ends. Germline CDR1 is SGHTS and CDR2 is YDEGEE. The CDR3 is CASSLDGGGGEQQYV. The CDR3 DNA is TGTGCCAGCAGCTTGGATGGGGGGGGCGGCGAGCAGCAGTACGTC.

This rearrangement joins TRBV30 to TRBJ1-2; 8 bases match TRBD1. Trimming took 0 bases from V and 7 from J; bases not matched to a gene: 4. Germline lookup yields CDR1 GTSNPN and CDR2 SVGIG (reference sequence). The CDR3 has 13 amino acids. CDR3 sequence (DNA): TGTGCCTGGAGTGTAACGGGACAGGTTGGCTACACCTTC. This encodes CAWSVTGQVGYTF.